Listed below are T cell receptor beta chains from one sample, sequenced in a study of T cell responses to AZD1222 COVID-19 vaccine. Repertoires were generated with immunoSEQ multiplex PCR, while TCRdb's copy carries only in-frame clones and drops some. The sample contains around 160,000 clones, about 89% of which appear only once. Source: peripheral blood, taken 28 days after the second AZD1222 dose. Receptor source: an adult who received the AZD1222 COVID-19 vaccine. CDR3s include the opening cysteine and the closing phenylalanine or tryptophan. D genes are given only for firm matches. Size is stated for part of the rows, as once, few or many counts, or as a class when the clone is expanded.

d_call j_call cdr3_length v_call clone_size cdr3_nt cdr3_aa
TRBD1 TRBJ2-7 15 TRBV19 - TGTGCCAGTAGTACCCTAGGGGGCCGGTCCTACGAGCAGTACTTC CASSTLGGRSYEQYF
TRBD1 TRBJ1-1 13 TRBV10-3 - TGTGCCATCAGTGAAGCCGACAGGGTTCGAGCTTTCTTT CAISEADRVRAFF
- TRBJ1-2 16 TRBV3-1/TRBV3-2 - TGTGCCAGCAGCCCGACCCCCCGGGGGCGGGCCTATGGCTACACCTTC CASSPTPRGRAYGYTF
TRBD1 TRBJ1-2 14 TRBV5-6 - TGTGCCAGCAGCGGGACAGCAGCTAACTATGGCTACACCTTC CASSGTAANYGYTF
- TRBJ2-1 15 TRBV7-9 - TGTGCCAGCAGCTTAGCAGTAGGAAGCTACAATGAGCAGTTCTTC CASSLAVGSYNEQFF
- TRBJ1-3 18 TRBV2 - TGTGCCAGCAGTTCCATGACTCGGGGACTAGGTCGCGGGGACACCATATATTTT CASSSMTRGLGRGDTIYF
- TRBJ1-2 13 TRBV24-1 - TGTGCCACCAGTGATACACAGAACTATGGCTACACCTTC CATSDTQNYGYTF
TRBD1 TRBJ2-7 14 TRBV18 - TGTGCCAGCTCTCCAGGGCAGGGGGCGGAAGAGCAGTACTTC CASSPGQGAEEQYF
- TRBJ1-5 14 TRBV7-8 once TGTGCCAGCAGCCGAGAGGCGCGCAATCAGCCCCAGCATTTT CASSREARNQPQHF
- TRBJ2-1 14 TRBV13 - TGTGCCAGCAGCGACGGGATCTCCTACAATGAGCAGTTCTTC CASSDGISYNEQFF
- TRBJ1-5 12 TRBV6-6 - TGTGCCAGCAGTATTCCCCCCCAGCCCCAGCATTTT CASSIPPQPQHF
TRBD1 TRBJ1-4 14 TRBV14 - TGTGCCAGCAGGCGACAGGGGATTAATGAAAAACTGTTTTTT CASRRQGINEKLFF
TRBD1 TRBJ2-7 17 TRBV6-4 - TGTGCCAGCAGCGACCCGGGACAGGGCCTTCTAATTTACGAGCAGTACTTC CASSDPGQGLLIYEQYF
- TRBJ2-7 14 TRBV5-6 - TGTGCCAGCAGCGCCTTTGTTACCTCCTACGAGCAGTACTTC CASSAFVTSYEQYF
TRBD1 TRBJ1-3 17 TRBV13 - TGTGCCAGCAGCCGATCCCGACAGGGGGCGACTGGAAACACCATATATTTT CASSRSRQGATGNTIYF
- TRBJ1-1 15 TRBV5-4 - TGTGCCAGCAGCTCCACAGGGAGGCTCTATACTGAAGCTTTCTTT CASSSTGRLYTEAFF
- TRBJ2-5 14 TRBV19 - TGTGCCAGTAGTGAACAGGGAGGCCAAGAGACCCAGTACTTC CASSEQGGQETQYF
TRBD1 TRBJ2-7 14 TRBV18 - TGTGCCAGCTCACCCGCCGGACAGGCCCACGAGCAGTACTTC CASSPAGQAHEQYF
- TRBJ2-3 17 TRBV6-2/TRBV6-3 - TGTGCCAGCAGTTACTCCCTCCGGGACGGAGACACAGATACGCAGTATTTT CASSYSLRDGDTDTQYF
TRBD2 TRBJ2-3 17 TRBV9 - TGTGCCAGCAGCGTGGGACTAGCGGCTCTTAGCACAGATACGCAGTATTTT CASSVGLAALSTDTQYF
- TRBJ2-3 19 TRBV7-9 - TGTGCCAGCAGCTTAGGGCTTAGGAGTCCCCTAGAGGGCACAGATACGCAGTATTTT CASSLGLRSPLEGTDTQYF
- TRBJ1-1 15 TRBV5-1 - TGCGCCAGCAGCCTCGAGGCAGGCCCCCACGCTGAAGCTTTCTTT CASSLEAGPHAEAFF
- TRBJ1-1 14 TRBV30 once TGTGCCTGGACCCCCGAAGGGGCGAGAACTGAAGCTTTCTTT CAWTPEGARTEAFF
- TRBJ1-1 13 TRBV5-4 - TGTGCCAGCAGCCTAGGGGGAAACACTGAAGCTTTCTTT CASSLGGNTEAFF
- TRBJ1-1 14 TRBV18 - TGTGCCAGCTCACCGACAAGGGCGGGCACTGAAGCTTTCTTT CASSPTRAGTEAFF
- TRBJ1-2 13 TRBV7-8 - TGTGCCAGCAGCTTAGGAGGGTTGGGTGGCTACACCTTC CASSLGGLGGYTF
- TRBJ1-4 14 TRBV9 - TGTGCCAGCAGCTCGGGGGACAAAGGGGAAAAACTGTTTTTT CASSSGDKGEKLFF
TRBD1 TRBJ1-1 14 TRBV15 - TGTGCCACCAGCAAAGGACAGGGTTCCACTGAAGCTTTCTTT CATSKGQGSTEAFF
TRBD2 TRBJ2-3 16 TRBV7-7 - TGTGCCAGCAGCCCTTATCTAGCGGGGGTAACAGATACGCAGTATTTT CASSPYLAGVTDTQYF
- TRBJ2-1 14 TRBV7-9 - TGTGCCAGCAGCTTAGTTAGGACCACCAATGAGCAGTTCTTC CASSLVRTTNEQFF
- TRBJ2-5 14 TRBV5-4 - TGTGCCAGCAGCTTGGTGGGGGGTAAAGAGACCCAGTACTTC CASSLVGGKETQYF
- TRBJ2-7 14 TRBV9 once TGTGCCAGCAGCCCGATGATTTGGGGGAACGAGCAGTACTTC CASSPMIWGNEQYF
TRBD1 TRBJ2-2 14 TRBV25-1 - TGTGCCAGCAGTGCTTACAGGGGGCCCGGGGAGCTGTTTTTT CASSAYRGPGELFF
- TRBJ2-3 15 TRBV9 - TGTGCCAGCAGCCCAAACCCCCTTGGATACGGGGCGCAGTATTTT CASSPNPLGYGAQYF
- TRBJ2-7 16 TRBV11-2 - TGTGCCAGCAGCTTAGATCTTTGGCAGAGCAACTACGAGCAGTACTTC CASSLDLWQSNYEQYF
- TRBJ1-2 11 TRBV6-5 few TGTGCCAGCACAGACAGCTATGGCTACACCTTC CASTDSYGYTF
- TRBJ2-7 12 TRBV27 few TGTGCCAGCAGTTTACAGGGGGGCGAGCAGTACTTC CASSLQGGEQYF